This is a list of T cell receptor beta chains from one sample in a study of blood T cell repertoires in COVID-19. Sequencing used immunoSEQ multiplex PCR; TCRdb keeps in-frame clones, though not all of them. The sample has around 370,000 clones, roughly 90% seen once; the top ten hold around 7.9%. Sequencing was done on a sample of peripheral blood. These receptors came from a woman in her 70s with COVID-19, enrolled during active disease. CDR3s include the opening cysteine and the closing phenylalanine or tryptophan. The D gene is left open where the match is weak. Not all rows give a size; the values are once, few, many and, for expanded clones, a class.

clone_size	v_call	j_call	d_call	cdr3_aa	cdr3_nt
NA	TRBV10-2	TRBJ2-1	NA	CASTEVGGFSGAQFF	TGCGCCAGCACCGAAGTAGGAGGTTTTAGCGGAGCGCAGTTCTTC
NA	TRBV3-1/TRBV3-2	TRBJ2-1	NA	CASSQEASSYNEQFF	TGTGCCAGCAGCCAAGAAGCGAGCTCCTACAATGAGCAGTTCTTC
NA	TRBV6-2/TRBV6-3	TRBJ1-6	NA	CASSYSEQANSPLHF	TGTGCCAGCAGTTACTCTGAACAGGCTAATTCACCCCTCCACTTT
NA	TRBV21-1	TRBJ2-7	NA	CASSKEKERGRLYEQYF	TGTGCCAGCAGCAAAGAAAAGGAGAGGGGGCGCTTATACGAGCAGTACTTC
once	TRBV2	TRBJ1-1	TRBD1	CASSSQRGLTEAFF	TGTGCCAGCAGTTCTCAAAGGGGGCTTACTGAAGCTTTCTTT
NA	TRBV4-2	TRBJ2-2	TRBD2	CASSQVSGGADGELFF	TGTGCCAGCAGCCAAGTGAGCGGGGGGGCCGACGGGGAGCTGTTTTTT
NA	TRBV10-3	TRBJ1-2	TRBD1	CAISPGTGSGYTF	TGTGCCATCAGTCCCGGGACAGGGAGTGGCTACACCTTC
NA	TRBV6-5	TRBJ2-1	TRBD2	CASSHRGDEQFF	TGTGCCAGCAGTCACCGGGGGGATGAGCAGTTCTTC
NA	TRBV28	TRBJ1-3	NA	CASSSSREEGGNTIYF	TGTGCCAGCAGTTCGTCCAGGGAGGAGGGCGGAAACACCATATATTTT
NA	TRBV19	TRBJ2-6	TRBD1	CASSIGTGILTGANVLTF	TGTGCCAGTAGTATAGGGACAGGGATACTAACTGGGGCCAACGTCCTGACTTTC
NA	TRBV2	TRBJ2-1	NA	CASSVSGGQTYSYNEQFF	TGTGCCAGCAGTGTTTCTGGGGGCCAGACCTACTCCTACAATGAGCAGTTCTTC
NA	TRBV24-1	TRBJ2-3	NA	CATSDFDRSDTQYF	TGTGCCACCAGTGATTTCGACAGGTCAGATACGCAGTATTTT
NA	TRBV7-9	TRBJ1-5	TRBD1	CASSLQGDNQPQHF	TGTGCCAGCAGCTTACAGGGGGACAATCAGCCCCAGCATTTT
few	TRBV2	TRBJ2-1	NA	CASNRLQGSYNEQFF	TGTGCCAGCAACCGGTTACAGGGCTCCTACAATGAGCAGTTCTTC
NA	TRBV5-5	TRBJ1-1	NA	CASSPQGGYTEAFF	TGTGCCAGCAGTCCACAGGGTGGGTACACTGAAGCTTTCTTT
NA	TRBV10-3	TRBJ1-3	NA	CATGDGHRSGNTIYF	TGTGCCACGGGGGACGGCCACCGTTCTGGAAACACCATATATTTT
NA	TRBV6-1	TRBJ1-1	NA	CASSEGGGSTEAFF	TGTGCCAGCAGTGAGGGTGGCGGATCCACTGAAGCTTTCTTT
NA	TRBV11-2	TRBJ2-7	TRBD1	CASSPGGPHSYEQYF	TGTGCCAGCAGCCCAGGGGGACCTCACTCCTACGAGCAGTACTTC
NA	TRBV7-9	TRBJ1-4	TRBD1	CASSLDPGGKLFF	TGTGCCAGCAGCTTAGACCCAGGGGGGAAACTGTTTTTT
NA	TRBV19	TRBJ1-3	NA	CASSRGTLSGNTIYF	TGTGCCAGTAGTAGGGGCACACTTTCTGGAAACACCATATATTTT
NA	TRBV5-1	TRBJ1-1	TRBD1	CASSSGQGGTEAFF	TGCGCCAGCAGCTCCGGACAGGGGGGCACTGAAGCTTTCTTT
NA	TRBV6-4	TRBJ2-2	NA	CASSEIEAPDTGELFF	TGTGCCAGCAGTGAAATAGAGGCCCCGGACACCGGGGAGCTGTTTTTT
once	TRBV24-1	TRBJ2-5	TRBD2	CATRPGGAGRETQYF	TGTGCCACCCGCCCTGGGGGAGCGGGGAGAGAGACCCAGTACTTC
NA	TRBV10-2	TRBJ1-1	NA	CASSGRGIGNTEAFF	TGCGCCAGCAGCGGAAGGGGCATTGGGAACACTGAAGCTTTCTTT
NA	TRBV7-9	TRBJ1-2	NA	CASSLEGRGYGYTF	TGTGCCAGCAGCTTAGAGGGTAGGGGCTATGGCTACACCTTC
NA	TRBV30	TRBJ1-2	TRBD1	CAWSAETGTLGYTF	TGTGCCTGGAGTGCTGAGACAGGGACGTTGGGCTACACCTTC
NA	TRBV9	TRBJ2-5	TRBD2	CASSVGVSGGSEETQYF	TGTGCCAGCAGCGTAGGGGTTAGCGGGGGTTCAGAAGAGACCCAGTACTTC
NA	TRBV10-3	TRBJ1-5	TRBD1	CAISEQGGNQPQHF	TGTGCCATCAGTGAACAGGGGGGCAATCAGCCCCAGCATTTT
few	TRBV7-2	TRBJ1-5	TRBD1	CASSPTGGQPQHF	TGTGCCAGCAGCCCGACAGGGGGTCAGCCCCAGCATTTT
few	TRBV7-2	TRBJ1-4	TRBD1	CASSLRGLNNEKLFF	TGTGCCAGCAGCTTAAGGGGGCTAAATAATGAAAAACTGTTTTTT
once	TRBV3-1/TRBV3-2	TRBJ2-3	TRBD1	CASSGDSPLSDTQYF	TGTGCCAGCAGCGGGGACAGTCCTCTCTCAGATACGCAGTATTTT
once	TRBV2	TRBJ1-2	TRBD1	CASRYRGGNYGYTF	TGTGCCAGCAGATACAGGGGAGGTAACTATGGCTACACCTTC
once	TRBV5-6	TRBJ1-5	NA	CASSLGAQYSNQPQHF	TGTGCCAGCAGCTTGGGGGCACAATATAGCAATCAGCCCCAGCATTTT
NA	TRBV7-2	TRBJ2-7	NA	CASSYSGPLSYEQYF	TGTGCCAGCAGTTATAGCGGCCCTCTCTCCTACGAGCAGTACTTC
NA	TRBV30	TRBJ2-7	TRBD2	CAWSLLAGGQYEQYF	TGTGCCTGGAGTCTACTAGCGGGGGGACAATACGAGCAGTACTTC
NA	TRBV7-3	TRBJ1-2	NA	CASSPTPGSGGYTF	TGTGCCAGCAGCCCCACCCCCGGGTCGGGAGGCTACACCTTC
NA	TRBV5-6	TRBJ2-2	NA	CASSPYSGELFF	TGTGCCAGCAGCCCTTACTCCGGGGAGCTGTTTTTT
NA	TRBV2	TRBJ1-2	NA	CASIQGIYTF	TGTGCCAGCATCCAGGGGATCTACACCTTC
NA	TRBV28	TRBJ1-4	NA	CASSPLTERNEKLFF	TGTGCCAGCAGTCCCTTGACGGAGCGTAATGAAAAACTGTTTTTT
NA	TRBV5-1	TRBJ2-3	TRBD2	CASSLEPSGGTDTQYF	TGCGCCAGCAGCTTGGAGCCTAGCGGGGGGACAGATACGCAGTATTTT
NA	TRBV6-5	TRBJ1-1	NA	CASRTSEITEAFF	TGTGCCAGCCGAACGTCGGAGATCACTGAAGCTTTCTTT
NA	TRBV29-1	TRBJ2-1	TRBD2	CSGHHGRDYNEQFF	TGCAGCGGCCACCACGGGAGGGACTACAATGAGCAGTTCTTC
NA	TRBV27	TRBJ1-6	NA	CASREGRPDSPLHF	TGTGCCAGCAGGGAGGGACGCCCTGATTCACCCCTCCACTTT
NA	TRBV27	TRBJ1-5	NA	CASSFRNQPQHF	TGTGCCAGCAGTTTCAGGAATCAGCCCCAGCATTTT